This T cell receptor beta chain stems from a study of CD8+CD57+ T cells in acquired aplastic anemia. Study context: Sorted CD4+ and CD8+ cells yielded DNA averaging around 3.2 ug.

Flow cytometry had shown expanded CD8+CD57+ cells in the patients chosen for sequencing. Researchers used genomic DNA as the template to profile TCR beta VDJ and CDR3. TCRdb passed the reads through MiXCR, listing each CDR3 protein once. Of tens of thousands of distinct CDR3 sequences listed, 70% are singletons. Per the germline V gene, CDR1 is SGHVS and CDR2 is FQNEAQ. The CDR3 runs to 16 residues. Trimming took off 1 base at V and 2 bases at J, with 15 bases between the two ends. Study-level points and caveats: Simpson's diversity of CD8+ cells was not significantly different in patients compared with controls.

This clonotype was recorded once. Its antigen is unknown. The V gene is TRBV7-8, the J gene TRBJ2-7, with D possibly matching TRBD2 (6 bases). Input material: sorted CD4+, CD8+, or CD8+CD57+ T cells (not recorded which) from PBMCs. This clonotype was sampled from a human donor with aplastic anemia. The CDR3 reads CASSLGRLGITYEQYF. CDR3 nucleotides: TGTGCCAGCAGCTTAGGTCGACTAGGGATCACCTACGAGCAGTACTTC.